This TCR beta chain came from a study of OX40 agonist ivuxolimab in advanced cancers. Study-wide results and caveats: Average numbers of expanded clones were greater in CD8+ T cells than in CD4+.

The method was immunoSEQ multiplex PCR; TCRdb's version includes in-frame clones alone and lacks a portion of them. The sample has about 50,000 clones; around 90% are singletons. The germline CDR1 and CDR2 sequences are SEHNR and FQNEAQ (reference sequence). The V segment lost 4 bases and the J segment 7 bases; nucleotides outside the gene matches: 9. This CDR3 has 14 amino acids. Remarks on this clone: Its target is unknown.

Here the sequenced sample was CD4+ or CD8+ T cells sorted from blood, taken in a trial of the OX40 agonist ivuxolimab. V usage is TRBV7-9 and J usage is TRBJ1-2; TRBD1 agrees at 7 bases. This sequence was found in an adult with an advanced solid tumor such as melanoma, head and neck, liver or kidney cancer. The CDR3: CASSSADRVRGYTF. CDR3 nucleotide sequence: TGTGCCAGCAGCTCAGCAGACAGGGTTCGTGGCTACACCTTC. The full variable domain, rest sourced from reference TRBV7-9 and TRBJ1-2, is DTGVSQNPRHKITKRGQNVTFRCDPISEHNRLYWYRQTLGQGPEFLTYFQNEAQLEKSRLLSDRFSAERPKGSFSTLEIQRTEQGDSAMYLCASSSADRVRGYTFGSGTRLTVV.